This TCR beta chain is drawn from a study of PD-1 blockade in classical Hodgkin lymphoma. Study-wide results and limits: Reports described newly diagnosed patients as having lower baseline TCR diversity than healthy donors. Patients starting nivolumab under 1 year after ASCT were excluded. Complete responders showed a baseline diversity that resembled the diversity of newly diagnosed patients.

Profiling relied on immunoSEQ multiplex PCR, and the TCRdb table lists in-frame clones only, not all of them. The data contain roughly 46,000 clones, under 80% of them singletons. To note about this clone: What it recognizes is unknown.

Noted time point: cycle 4 day 1 (C4D1), after 6 weeks of nivolumab. Patients all relapsed after autologous stem cell transplantation, and there was variation in brentuximab vedotin exposure. The CDR3 has 11 residues. This chain joins TRBV5-3 and TRBJ2-5; D gene uncertain. The end of the DNA aligns better with TRBJ2-7, so the J call may be wrong. TRBV5-3 is noted as an ORF with a role that remains uncertain. The clonotype comes from a human donor with classical Hodgkin lymphoma. The specimen was peripheral blood mononuclear cells (PBMCs), collected before the fourth cycle of nivolumab. CDR3 in amino acids: CARSPLYEQYF. Here the CDR3 DNA reads TGTGCCAGAAGCCCCCTATACGAGCAGTACTTC.